These 31 T cell receptor beta chains were sequenced from one sample in a study of cytomegalovirus exposure and HLA in healthy donors. This PCR relied on a set of 60 Vbeta primers and 13 Jbeta primers. Data came from immunoSEQ multiplex PCR; TCRdb stores just in-frame clones and leaves some out. The sample holds about 130,000 clones, roughly 83% seen once. The sample was PBMCs. The receptors derive from a man younger than 35 in good health and CMV-seronegative.

This clone is a singleton in its sample. This chain joins TRBV19 and TRBJ2-6; D possibly corresponds to TRBD1 (6 bases). The CDR3 totals 16 residues. Germline V gene lookup returns CDR1 LNHDA and CDR2 SQIVND (reference sequence). Trimming took off 10 bases at V and 0 bases at J, with 16 bases between the two ends. This CDR3 is CATLRGSDSGANVLTF. CDR3 nucleotide sequence: TGTGCCACATTGAGGGGGTCGGACTCTGGGGCCAACGTCCTGACTTTC.

The rearrangement joins TRBV2 to TRBJ1-6, with TRBD1 identical over 7 bases. The V segment lost 8 bases and the J segment 9 bases; nucleotides outside the gene matches: 7. This CDR3 contains 13 residues. Germline CDR1 is SNHLY and CDR2 is FYNNEI. The CDR3 is CASSGQMGSPLHF. CDR3 DNA: TGTGCCAGCTCGGGACAGATGGGTTCACCCCTCCACTTT.

The CDR3 loop is CASRQGLAGADEQFF. As DNA, the CDR3 is TGTGCCAGCAGACAGGGACTAGCGGGAGCAGATGAGCAGTTCTTC. The rearrangement links TRBV27 to TRBJ2-1, with TRBD2 identical over 14 bases. V was pared by 6 bases and J by 8 bases, with 6 bases of the junction left unmatched. This CDR3 is built from 15 residues. The germline gives CDR1 MNHEY, CDR2 SMNVEV (reference sequence).

The V call is TRBV7-6, the J call TRBJ2-3; D gene unclear. The CDR3 loop spans 15 amino acids. Germline V CDR1 and CDR2: SGHVS, FNYEAQ. Deletions cut 5 bases from V and 7 bases from J, with 19 bases between. Here the CDR3 DNA reads TGTGCCAGCAGCCCCTACTCCACCACCATCTATACGCAGTATTTT. Translated, it gives CASSPYSTTIYTQYF.

The chain couples TRBV19 to TRBJ2-2, with TRBD2 matching 7 bases. Looked up from germline, CDR1 is LNHDA and CDR2 is SQIVND (reference sequence). V was pared by 4 bases and J by 4 bases, with 6 bases of the junction left unmatched. The CDR3 length is 15 residues. The CDR3 loop is CASSNPGLLTGELFF. CDR3 in DNA: TGTGCCAGTAGTAATCCGGGACTACTCACCGGGGAGCTGTTTTTT.

The chain is built from TRBV28 and TRBJ1-5, with TRBD1 as a possible D gene (6 bases). V lost 7 bases to trimming and J lost 2 bases, with 9 bases between them. The CDR3 runs 13 residues. From germline, CDR1 is MDHEN and CDR2 SYDVKM. Here the CDR3 DNA reads TGTGCCAGCATGCCAGGGGGCAATCAGCCCCAGCATTTT. Amino acid sequence: CASMPGGNQPQHF.

This clone was detected a few times. The chain has TRBV27 and TRBJ1-5, with D perhaps matching TRBD1 (5 bases). The CDR3 totals 15 residues. The germline V gene encodes CDR1 MNHEY and CDR2 SMNVEV (reference sequence). Trimming removed 8 bases at V and 4 bases at J, with 18 bases between. In nucleotides, the CDR3 is TGTGCCAGCCAAACCTACGGGGGGGGAAATCAGCCCCAGCATTTT. Translated, it gives CASQTYGGGNQPQHF.

This clone was recorded a few times. This chain connects TRBV18 to TRBJ1-4, with 8 bases lining up with TRBD1. CDR3 length: 16 residues. The junction had 2 bases not matched to a gene; V was cut back by 2 bases and J by 0 bases. Germline loops: CDR1 KGHSH, CDR2 LQKENI. As DNA, the CDR3 is TGTGCCAGCTCACCAGGGACAGGATCAACTAATGAAAAACTGTTTTTT. This codes for CASSPGTGSTNEKLFF.

The rearrangement joins TRBV7-3 to TRBJ2-7; 14 nucleotides line up with TRBD2. V shed 2 bases and J 5 bases; nucleotides not matched to a gene: 2. This CDR3 is 15 amino acids long. The V gene's germline CDR1 is SGHTA and CDR2 FQGTGA. CDR3: CASSLGTSGSDEQYF. CDR3 in DNA: TGTGCCAGCAGCTTAGGGACTAGCGGGAGCGACGAGCAGTACTTC. Combining the CDR3 with reference TRBV7-3 and TRBJ2-7 gives the whole variable domain GAGVSQTPSNKVTEKGKYVELRCDPISGHTALYWYRQSLGQGPEFLIYFQGTGAADDSGLPNDRFFAVRPEGSVSTLKIQRTERGDSAVYLCASSLGTSGSDEQYFGPGTRLTVT.

The genes are TRBV2 and TRBJ2-3; 10 bases are shared with TRBD2. V gave up 4 bases and J gave up 3 bases; unmatched junction bases: 10. The CDR3 spans 17 residues. Per germline, CDR1 SNHLY and CDR2 FYNNEI. CDR3 nucleotide sequence: TGTGCCAGCAGTGTCGCCCCCGGGACTAGCGTAACAGATACGCAGTATTTT. Its translation is CASSVAPGTSVTDTQYF.

This chain joins TRBV2 and TRBJ2-4; 9 bases map to TRBD2. This CDR3 has 18 amino acids. J gave up 3 bases and V 2 bases, and 11 bases lay outside the gene matches. CDR1 is SNHLY, CDR2 FYNNEI, per germline. In nucleotides, the CDR3 is TGTGCCAGCAGTGAACTCCCCCCGGCGGGAGGGTTCAAAAACATTCAGTACTTC. Amino acid sequence: CASSELPPAGGFKNIQYF.

V usage is TRBV27 and J usage is TRBJ2-7; 12 bases align to TRBD2. The germline gives CDR1 MNHEY, CDR2 SMNVEV (reference sequence). This CDR3 contains 17 residues. The V gene end was trimmed by 6 bases and the J gene end by 0 bases; junction bases not matched to a gene: 9. For the CDR3, the DNA is TGTGCCAGCAGGCCGGGACTAGCGGGCCGGGGCTCCTACGAGCAGTACTTC. It codes for CASRPGLAGRGSYEQYF.

The rearrangement links TRBV7-2 to TRBJ2-3; TRBD2 aligns across 9 bases. CDR1 and CDR2 from the germline V gene are SGHTA and FQGNSA. The CDR3 extends over 14 amino acids. With 5 bases clipped from V and 3 bases from J, the junction kept 3 bases outside the gene matches. Written as DNA, the CDR3 is TGTGCCAGCAGCCCGGGACTAGCTACAGATACGCAGTATTTT. Its protein product is CASSPGLATDTQYF.

The chain links TRBV28 to TRBJ1-4, with a tentative D call TRBD1 (6 bases). This CDR3 has 15 residues. CDR1 is MDHEN, CDR2 SYDVKM, per germline. Trimming pared 6 bases from V and 4 bases from J, leaving 15 bases between. CDR3 sequence reads: CASSQEGGNNEKLFF. CDR3 DNA sequence: TGTGCCAGCAGCCAAGAGGGGGGGAATAATGAAAAACTGTTTTTT.

The chain employs TRBV7-8 and TRBJ2-7; D might be TRBD1 (8 bases). The germline V gene has CDR1 SGHVS and CDR2 FQNEAQ. Trimming took 5 bases from V and 5 from J, leaving 16 bases between them. The CDR3 is made up of 14 amino acids. DNA of the CDR3: TGTGCCAGCAGCGCGGGGGACAGGAGGCACGAGCAGTACGTC. Its protein product is CASSAGDRRHEQYV.

J is TRBJ2-7 and V is TRBV4-3; weak D call: TRBD1 (5 bases). This CDR3 comprises 14 residues. V was trimmed by 0 bases and J by 0 bases, leaving 6 bases between them. Germline V gene sequence: CDR1 LGHNA, CDR2 YSLEER. CDR3 DNA sequence: TGCGCCAGCAGCCAAGACCAGGGCTCCTACGAGCAGTACTTC. This sequence encodes CASSQDQGSYEQYF.

The chain carries TRBV5-1 and TRBJ2-5; 10 bases map to TRBD2. The CDR3 runs 16 residues. V was clipped by 0 bases and J by 5 bases; unmatched bases: 7. Looked up from germline, CDR1 is SGHRS and CDR2 is YFSETQ. This CDR3 reads CASSLGTSGVGETQYF. The CDR3 region has the DNA TGCGCCAGCAGCTTGGGGACTAGCGGTGTCGGGGAGACCCAGTACTTC.

The chain recombines TRBV7-2 with TRBJ2-7, with a possible D match to TRBD2 (5 bases). The CDR3 is 14 residues long. Trimming cost V 3 bases and J 0 bases, with 9 bases left between them. Germline V lookup: CDR1 SGHTA, CDR2 FQGNSA. CDR3: CASSLDFGSYEQYF. CDR3 DNA: TGTGCCAGCAGCTTGGACTTCGGCTCCTACGAGCAGTACTTC.

The chain carries TRBV7-9 and TRBJ2-1; TRBD2 might be the D (5 bases). V gave up 6 bases and J gave up 3 bases, with 15 bases separating them. Per the germline V gene, CDR1 is SEHNR and CDR2 is FQNEAQ (reference sequence). The CDR3 is 15 amino acids. This chain's CDR3 is CASRIGASIYNEQFF. Here the CDR3 DNA reads TGTGCCAGCAGAATTGGAGCTAGCATCTACAATGAGCAGTTCTTC.

This chain joins TRBV28 and TRBJ2-4; TRBD1 agrees at 8 bases. V lost 5 bases to trimming and J lost 6 bases; unmatched junction nucleotides: 6. CDR1 is MDHEN, CDR2 SYDVKM, per germline. The CDR3 is made up of 14 amino acids. For the CDR3, the DNA is TGTGCCAGCAGTCCTCAGGGGGCGGGAAACATTCAGTACTTC. As protein: CASSPQGAGNIQYF.

The J gene is TRBJ1-1, the V gene TRBV19, with unresolved D. Deletions cut 5 bases from V and 0 bases from J, with 10 bases between. CDR1 and CDR2 (germline): LNHDA, SQIVND (reference sequence). The CDR3 consists of 14 residues. The CDR3 loop reads CASSVLSVNTEAFF. In DNA form, the CDR3 reads TGTGCCAGTAGTGTATTGTCGGTGAACACTGAAGCTTTCTTT.

V gene TRBV11-2 combines with J gene TRBJ2-7; 9 positions agree with TRBD2. V shed 8 bases, J shed 3 bases, and the junction held 14 bases outside the gene matches. CDR3 length: 16 amino acids. Germline V gene data show CDR1 as SGHAT and CDR2 as FQNNGV. The CDR3 loop reads CASPNGEAGGNYEQYV. The CDR3 DNA is TGTGCCAGCCCAAATGGGGAAGCGGGAGGTAACTACGAGCAGTACGTC.

The CDR3 nucleotides read TGTGCCAGCAGCGTAGAAGGAGCCGATGAGCAGTTCTTC. Amino acid sequence: CASSVEGADEQFF. The gene calls are TRBV9 and TRBJ2-1; D is undetermined. The V gene lost 0 bases and the J gene lost 8 bases, with 9 bases spanning the gap. From germline, CDR1 is SGDLS and CDR2 YYNGEE. CDR3 size: 13 residues.

This chain connects TRBV7-8 to TRBJ1-3; D unclear. Germline values: CDR1 SGHVS, CDR2 FQNEAQ. CDR3 length: 16 amino acids. V lost 4 bases and J 0 bases, leaving 13 bases between the germline ends. The CDR3 spells CASSWSQTSSGNTIYF. In DNA form, the CDR3 reads TGTGCCAGCAGCTGGAGTCAGACTAGCTCTGGAAACACCATATATTTT. Using reference TRBV7-8 and TRBJ1-3 for the parts outside the CDR3, the full variable domain is GAGVSQSPRYKVAKRGQDVALRCDPISGHVSLFWYQQALGQGPEFLTYFQNEAQLDKSGLPSDRFFAERPEGSVSTLKIQRTQQEDSAVYLCASSWSQTSSGNTIYFGEGSWLTVV.

The chain couples TRBV4-2 to TRBJ2-7; D might be TRBD2 (5 bases). The CDR3 consists of 17 residues. Per the germline V gene, CDR1 is LGHNA and CDR2 is YNFKEQ. Trimming shortened V by 0 bases and J by 0 bases, and 15 bases separated the two germline ends. The CDR3 reads CASSQDRSSPSSYEQYF. The DNA for the CDR3 is TGTGCCAGCAGCCAAGATCGCTCTAGCCCCAGCTCCTACGAGCAGTACTTC.

The genes are TRBV14 and TRBJ2-7; weak D call: TRBD1 (5 bases). The CDR3 length is 15 residues. Germline V gene sequence: CDR1 SGHDN, CDR2 FVKESK. Trimming took off 2 bases at V and 6 bases at J, with 17 bases between the two ends. The CDR3 here is CASSQTKGSLIEQYF. In DNA form, the CDR3 reads TGTGCCAGCAGCCAAACGAAGGGGTCTCTGATCGAGCAGTACTTC.

V gene TRBV30 combines with J gene TRBJ2-7; TRBD2 agrees at 7 bases. The CDR3 loop spans 13 amino acids. J gave up 3 bases and V 3 bases, and 5 bases lay outside the gene matches. Germline V gene data show CDR1 as GTSNPN and CDR2 as SVGIG (reference sequence). CDR3 region: CAWSHGTNYEQYF. Written as DNA, the CDR3 is TGTGCCTGGAGCCATGGGACTAACTACGAGCAGTACTTC.

The chain couples TRBV7-2 to TRBJ2-7; 16 nucleotides agree with TRBD2. Germline CDR1 reads SGHTA; CDR2 reads FQGNSA. With 2 bases clipped from V and 5 bases from J, the junction kept 12 bases outside the gene matches. CDR3 length: 19 amino acids. The CDR3 region has the DNA TGTGCCAGCAGCTTACCGGGACTAGCGGGAGGGCCTGCCATCCACGAGCAGTACTTC. Its translation is CASSLPGLAGGPAIHEQYF.

The rearrangement joins TRBV5-1 to TRBJ2-3; D is unclear. Per germline, CDR1 SGHRS and CDR2 YFSETQ. The CDR3 length is 14 residues. The ends were cut back, 3 bases at V and 0 bases at J, with 8 bases in the middle. Here the CDR3 reads CASSWATSTDTQYF. The CDR3, as DNA: TGCGCCAGCAGCTGGGCTACTAGCACAGATACGCAGTATTTT.

The rearrangement links TRBV2 to TRBJ2-7; 9 nucleotides agree with TRBD1. This CDR3 spans 16 amino acids. In germline, CDR1 is SNHLY, CDR2 FYNNEI. With 1 base clipped from V and 0 bases from J, the junction kept 4 bases outside the gene matches. The CDR3 DNA follows: TGTGCCAGCAGTGAAGGGCCGGGACAGGGCTCCTACGAGCAGTACGTC. Protein product: CASSEGPGQGSYEQYV.

The chain carries TRBV7-9 and TRBJ1-6; D is uncertain. V dropped 2 bases and J dropped 5 bases, with 7 bases sitting between them. The V gene's germline CDR1 is SEHNR and CDR2 FQNEAQ (reference sequence). This CDR3 comprises 14 residues. The CDR3 sequence is CASSLSGNNSPLHF. Here the CDR3 DNA reads TGTGCCAGCAGCTTATCCGGGAATAATTCACCCCTCCACTTT.